This T cell receptor (beta chain) was retrieved from a study of OX40 agonist ivuxolimab in advanced cancers. The assay was immunoSEQ multiplex PCR, and TCRdb's table has in-frame clones only and misses some. This table has about 88,000 clones, under 85% appearing once. From germline, CDR1 is SGHTA and CDR2 FQGNSA. The CDR3 is made up of 16 amino acids. Trimming took off 5 bases at V and 0 bases at J, with 16 bases between the two ends. To note about this clone: Its matching antigen is unknown.

Findings of the study overall: Among some nonresponders, normalized T-cell clonal expansion was also low. Among the least clonally expanded were partial responders at 0.1-3.0 mg/kg.

This receptor was identified in an adult with an advanced solid tumor such as melanoma, head and neck, liver or kidney cancer. The gene calls are TRBV7-2 and TRBJ2-5; either TRBD1 or TRBD2 may fit D (5 bases each). Sequences were derived from CD4+ or CD8+ T cells sorted from blood, sampled in a trial of the OX40 agonist ivuxolimab. The CDR3, as DNA: TGTGCCAGCAGCCCATGGACGGGGCAGTACCAAGAGACCCAGTACTTC. This gives the protein CASSPWTGQYQETQYF.